A selection of T cell receptor beta chains follows, all from one sample in a study of vaccination effects on CD4 cells after COVID-19. Clones were read by immunoSEQ multiplex PCR, and TCRdb kept only the in-frame ones, dropping some. The sample lists 15,000 to 20,000 clones; roughly three quarters were seen once. No antigen is known for these receptors. The sample here was CD4+ T cells from PBMCs cultured with HCoV-NL63 spike peptides, taken after COVID-19 vaccination. The receptors here all came from a human donor who received a COVID-19 vaccine. Each CDR3 is given with its conserved first and last residue. D genes are given only for firm matches. Part of the rows lack a size; the others show once, few, many or a class for expanded clones.

few	TRBV7-9	.	TRBJ2-5	TGTGCCAGCAGCCGGGCAGCGTGGGAGACCCAGTACTTC	CASSRAAWETQYF
.	TRBV3-1/TRBV3-2	.	TRBJ1-1	TGTGCCAGCAGCCTCGGACAGTACACTGAAGCTTTCTTT	CASSLGQYTEAFF
.	TRBV29-1	.	TRBJ1-2	TGCAGCGCCCGGGGGTCGGGGGCCAACGGAGGCTACACCTTC	CSARGSGANGGYTF
few	TRBV7-2	.	TRBJ2-3	TGTGCCAGCAGCTTAGTGGTGGGCCAGGGGAGGGAGCAGTATTTT	CASSLVVGQGREQYF
once	TRBV5-5	.	TRBJ1-4	TGTGCCAGCAGCTTGGGGGAGGGACAATGGAATGAAAAACTGTTTTTT	CASSLGEGQWNEKLFF
.	TRBV6-6	.	TRBJ2-7	TGTGCCAGCAGTCCCCACGGAGGGACCTACGAGCAGTACTTC	CASSPHGGTYEQYF
.	TRBV15	.	TRBJ1-5	TGTGCCACCAGCAGAGATCCAGGGATTGGTCAGCCCCAGCATTTT	CATSRDPGIGQPQHF
.	TRBV15	.	TRBJ2-3	TGTGCCACCAGCAGAGATCGGCGGGTCACAGATACGCAGTATTTT	CATSRDRRVTDTQYF
few	TRBV15	TRBD1	TRBJ1-2	TGTGCCACCAGCAGGGTACCGGGACAGGTACTTTTTGGCTACACCTTC	CATSRVPGQVLFGYTF
.	TRBV7-2	TRBD1	TRBJ2-5	TGTGCCAGCAGCTTAGGTGTAGGGGGCCGAGTACAAGAGACCCAGTACTTC	CASSLGVGGRVQETQYF
.	TRBV2	.	TRBJ1-4	TGTGCCAGCAGTGAAGTTTTGATAACAACTAATGAAAAACTGTTTTTT	CASSEVLITTNEKLFF
.	TRBV25-1	.	TRBJ1-2	TGTGCCAGCAGTGAATTCTTCGCCGGGACCCGAGGCTACACCTTC	CASSEFFAGTRGYTF
.	TRBV5-1	.	TRBJ1-5	TGCGCCAGCAGCTTGTCAGGGACCGGGGATCAGCCCCAGCATTTT	CASSLSGTGDQPQHF
.	TRBV4-1	.	TRBJ2-6	TGCGCCAGCAGCCAAGACCCCTCTGGGGCCAACGTCCTGACTTTC	CASSQDPSGANVLTF
.	TRBV7-2	.	TRBJ2-1	TGTGCCAGCAGCTTAGTCTCGGTCTCCTACAATGAGCAGTTCTTC	CASSLVSVSYNEQFF
.	TRBV4-3	.	TRBJ1-2	TGCGCCAGCAGCCAAGCCACCATTGGACAGAGCGGCTATGGCTACACCTTC	CASSQATIGQSGYGYTF
.	TRBV10-2	.	TRBJ2-2	TGCGCCAGCAGGGGATTGTCGGAGAACACCGGGGAGCTGTTTTTT	CASRGLSENTGELFF
.	TRBV29-1	TRBD2	TRBJ2-1	TGCAGCGTTGAAGAGGGTAGCGGGAGGGCCTACAATGAGCAGTTCTTC	CSVEEGSGRAYNEQFF
once	TRBV2	TRBD2	TRBJ2-7	TGTGCCAGCAAAAGCGGGGGGGCCTCGTCCTACGAGCAGTACTTC	CASKSGGASSYEQYF
.	TRBV3-1/TRBV3-2	.	TRBJ1-1	TGTGCCAGCAGCCAAGGGGGGACTCTGCGGGGCACTGAAGCTTTCTTT	CASSQGGTLRGTEAFF
.	TRBV5-4	TRBD1	TRBJ1-3	TGTGCCAGCAGCTCCCGGGACAGTCCTGGAAACACCATATATTTT	CASSSRDSPGNTIYF
.	TRBV5-1	.	TRBJ1-4	TGCGCCAGCAGCTTGACCCCAAGGGGAGCTAATGAAAAACTGTTTTTT	CASSLTPRGANEKLFF
.	TRBV6-6	TRBD1	TRBJ2-7	TGTGCCAGCAGTTCGGGACAGGGAGTGTACGAGCAGTACTTC	CASSSGQGVYEQYF
few	TRBV2	.	TRBJ2-7	TGTGCCAGCAGAGGGGACCTCTCCTACGAGCAGTACTTC	CASRGDLSYEQYF
.	TRBV4-1	TRBD1	TRBJ2-2	TGCGCCAGCAGCCAGCCCGCCTTAACAGGGGGCGCTGACACCGGGGAGCTGTTTTTT	CASSQPALTGGADTGELFF
.	TRBV9	TRBD1	TRBJ1-1	TGTGCCAGCAGCGTTGACAGGGTGAACACTGAAGCTTTCTTT	CASSVDRVNTEAFF